A selection of T cell receptor beta chains follows, all from one sample in a study of blood T cell repertoires in COVID-19. Data came from immunoSEQ multiplex PCR; TCRdb stores just in-frame clones and leaves some out. The table has about 81,000 clones, around 80% seen once; the top ten hold around 13%. The material sequenced was peripheral blood. The receptors stem from a human donor in a cohort sampled during active COVID-19. Each CDR3 is given with its conserved first and last residue. Each record gives: J gene, clone size, V gene, D gene, CDR3 protein, CDR3 DNA. A D gene is named only where the DNA matches it firmly. Part of the rows lack a size; the others show once, few, many or a class for expanded clones.

j_gene: TRBJ2-1
abundance: NA
v_gene: TRBV2
d_gene: TRBD1
CDR3aa: CASRGQVYQGARYNEQFF
CDR3nt: TGTGCCAGCAGAGGCCAAGTATATCAGGGGGCGAGGTACAATGAGCAGTTCTTC

j_gene: TRBJ2-7
abundance: NA
v_gene: TRBV27
d_gene: NA
CDR3aa: CASSLERGGYEQYF
CDR3nt: TGTGCCAGCAGTCTGGAGAGAGGGGGCTACGAGCAGTACTTC

j_gene: TRBJ2-1
abundance: NA
v_gene: TRBV9
d_gene: NA
CDR3aa: CASSVATALTHKFF
CDR3nt: TGTGCCAGCAGCGTAGCTACAGCCTTAACCCACAAGTTCTTC

j_gene: TRBJ2-3
abundance: once
v_gene: TRBV30
d_gene: TRBD1
CDR3aa: CAWGGQETDTQYF
CDR3nt: TGTGCCTGGGGGGGACAGGAGACAGATACGCAGTATTTT

j_gene: TRBJ2-1
abundance: NA
v_gene: TRBV5-6
d_gene: TRBD2
CDR3aa: CASSLGRGGGYNEQFF
CDR3nt: TGTGCCAGCAGCTTGGGCCGGGGGGGAGGCTACAATGAGCAGTTCTTC

j_gene: TRBJ1-1
abundance: NA
v_gene: TRBV18
d_gene: TRBD1
CDR3aa: CASSPGQEGINTEAFF
CDR3nt: TGTGCCAGCTCACCCGGACAGGAGGGGATTAACACTGAAGCTTTCTTT

j_gene: TRBJ2-5
abundance: NA
v_gene: TRBV24-1
d_gene: NA
CDR3aa: CATSDSDSPQETQYF
CDR3nt: TGTGCCACCAGTGATTCGGACAGCCCCCAAGAGACCCAGTACTTC

j_gene: TRBJ1-1
abundance: once
v_gene: TRBV6-7
d_gene: NA
CDR3aa: CASSTKGVNTEAFF
CDR3nt: TGTGCCAGCAGCACTAAGGGGGTGAACACTGAAGCTTTCTTT

j_gene: TRBJ1-6
abundance: once
v_gene: TRBV6-6
d_gene: TRBD1
CDR3aa: CASSYLGRGQSPLHF
CDR3nt: TGTGCCAGCAGTTACCTCGGAAGGGGGCAATCACCCCTCCACTTT

j_gene: TRBJ1-4
abundance: NA
v_gene: TRBV27
d_gene: TRBD1
CDR3aa: CASRSLQGYNEKLFF
CDR3nt: TGTGCCAGCCGTTCCCTACAGGGGTATAATGAAAAACTGTTTTTT

j_gene: TRBJ1-1
abundance: NA
v_gene: TRBV21-1
d_gene: NA
CDR3aa: CASSKLGQGNLADTEAFF
CDR3nt: TGTGCCAGCAGCAAATTAGGGCAGGGCAACTTGGCCGACACTGAAGCTTTCTTT

j_gene: TRBJ2-7
abundance: NA
v_gene: TRBV28
d_gene: TRBD1
CDR3aa: CASSGRTGTYEQYF
CDR3nt: TGTGCCAGCAGTGGGCGGACAGGGACCTACGAGCAGTACTTC

j_gene: TRBJ1-1
abundance: NA
v_gene: TRBV7-8
d_gene: TRBD1
CDR3aa: CASSKQTGLTTEAFF
CDR3nt: TGTGCCAGCAGCAAACAGACAGGGCTTACCACTGAAGCTTTCTTT

j_gene: TRBJ1-5
abundance: NA
v_gene: TRBV21-1
d_gene: NA
CDR3aa: CASTPPQGIGVYQPQHF
CDR3nt: TGTGCCAGCACCCCCCCCCAGGGTATAGGAGTGTATCAGCCCCAGCATTTT

j_gene: TRBJ2-7
abundance: NA
v_gene: TRBV10-3
d_gene: TRBD2
CDR3aa: CAISVGLAGGYEQYF
CDR3nt: TGTGCCATCAGTGTTGGACTAGCGGGGGGCTACGAGCAGTACTTC

j_gene: TRBJ2-3
abundance: NA
v_gene: TRBV7-3
d_gene: NA
CDR3aa: CASRRTDTQYF
CDR3nt: TGTGCCAGCAGGAGGACAGATACGCAGTATTTT

j_gene: TRBJ1-6
abundance: NA
v_gene: TRBV4-2
d_gene: NA
CDR3aa: CASSQEGGVDSPLHF
CDR3nt: TGTGCCAGCAGCCAAGAAGGAGGGGTGGATTCACCCCTCCACTTT

j_gene: TRBJ2-2
abundance: once
v_gene: TRBV7-3
d_gene: NA
CDR3aa: CASSSATHPGELFF
CDR3nt: TGTGCCAGCAGCTCAGCGACCCATCCCGGGGAGCTGTTTTTT

j_gene: TRBJ2-3
abundance: NA
v_gene: TRBV19
d_gene: TRBD2
CDR3aa: CASSAGGFADTQYF
CDR3nt: TGTGCCAGTAGCGCGGGGGGGTTCGCAGATACGCAGTATTTT

j_gene: TRBJ1-1
abundance: few
v_gene: TRBV4-1
d_gene: NA
CDR3aa: CASSPTGITEAFF
CDR3nt: TGCGCCAGCAGCCCCACAGGGATTACTGAAGCTTTCTTT

j_gene: TRBJ2-4
abundance: NA
v_gene: TRBV3-1/TRBV3-2
d_gene: TRBD1
CDR3aa: CASSRGQGARKNIQYF
CDR3nt: TGTGCCAGCAGCCGAGGACAGGGGGCTCGAAAAAACATTCAGTACTTC